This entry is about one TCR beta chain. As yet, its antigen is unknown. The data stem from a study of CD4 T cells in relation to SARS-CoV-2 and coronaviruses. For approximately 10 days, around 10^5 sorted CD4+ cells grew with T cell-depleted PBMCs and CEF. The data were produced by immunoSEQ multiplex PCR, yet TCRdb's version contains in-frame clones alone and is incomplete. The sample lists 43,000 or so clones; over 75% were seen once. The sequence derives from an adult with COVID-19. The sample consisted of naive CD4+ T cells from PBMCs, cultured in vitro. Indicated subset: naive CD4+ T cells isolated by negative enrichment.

CDR3: CASSFGGLYGYTF. In nucleotides, the CDR3 is TGTGCCAGCAGCTTTGGAGGGCTCTATGGCTACACCTTC. The V gene is TRBV9, the J gene TRBJ1-2; no firm D call. CDR3 size: 13 residues. Germline CDR1 and CDR2: SGDLS and YYNGEE. The V end lost 4 bases, the J end lost 4 bases, and 11 bases lay between the germline ends.